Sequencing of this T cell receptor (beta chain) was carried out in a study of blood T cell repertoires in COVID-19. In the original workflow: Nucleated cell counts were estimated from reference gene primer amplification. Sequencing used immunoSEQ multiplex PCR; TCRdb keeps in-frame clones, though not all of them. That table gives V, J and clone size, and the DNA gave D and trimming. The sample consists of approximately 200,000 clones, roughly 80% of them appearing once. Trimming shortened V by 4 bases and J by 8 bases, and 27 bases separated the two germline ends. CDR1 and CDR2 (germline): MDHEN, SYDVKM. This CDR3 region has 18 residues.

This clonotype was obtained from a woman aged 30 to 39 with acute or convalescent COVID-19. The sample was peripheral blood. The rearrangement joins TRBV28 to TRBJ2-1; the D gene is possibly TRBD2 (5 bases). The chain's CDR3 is CASSSIRLRDLRRDEQFF. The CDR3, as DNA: TGTGCCAGCAGTTCGATAAGGTTACGGGATCTGCGGCGGGATGAGCAGTTCTTC.